This entry describes one T cell receptor (beta chain). Antigen specificity is unknown. The data belong to a study of beta chain features in type 1 diabetes. Study-wide background: Sorted cell examination encompassed roughly 110,000,000 cells across all samples. Points from the study as a whole: For patients, the naive, central memory and Treg TCRB repertoires appeared more alike than for healthy donors. For TCRB rearrangement, an influence of HLA type remained unresolved here. Across all four CD4+ subsets, people with type 1 diabetes showed modestly shorter TCRB CDR3s.

Expressed TCRB transcripts got sequenced, as all isolated RNA was reverse transcribed. Libraries were prepared by immunoSEQ multiplex PCR; TCRdb keeps only in-frame clonotypes and omits some of them. The data show around 600,000 clones, around an eighth seen once. This CDR3 contains 17 residues. The V and J ends lost 6 bases and 5 bases respectively, with 23 bases between them. Germline V lookup: CDR1 MDHEN, CDR2 SYDVKM. Based on CD45RO/CCR7/CD25/CD127/CD95/CD27, CD4+ regulatory, stem cell-like memory, naive and central memory cells were sorted. Input material: naive CD4+ T cells from blood. The TCR originated in a man aged 25-45 years with type 1 diabetes. This rearrangement joins TRBV28 to TRBJ2-1; D may be TRBD1 (7 bases). The CDR3 region is CASRNRRDSSSHNEQFF. In DNA form, the CDR3 reads TGTGCCAGCAGAAATAGGCGGGACAGTTCGTCCCACAATGAGCAGTTCTTC.